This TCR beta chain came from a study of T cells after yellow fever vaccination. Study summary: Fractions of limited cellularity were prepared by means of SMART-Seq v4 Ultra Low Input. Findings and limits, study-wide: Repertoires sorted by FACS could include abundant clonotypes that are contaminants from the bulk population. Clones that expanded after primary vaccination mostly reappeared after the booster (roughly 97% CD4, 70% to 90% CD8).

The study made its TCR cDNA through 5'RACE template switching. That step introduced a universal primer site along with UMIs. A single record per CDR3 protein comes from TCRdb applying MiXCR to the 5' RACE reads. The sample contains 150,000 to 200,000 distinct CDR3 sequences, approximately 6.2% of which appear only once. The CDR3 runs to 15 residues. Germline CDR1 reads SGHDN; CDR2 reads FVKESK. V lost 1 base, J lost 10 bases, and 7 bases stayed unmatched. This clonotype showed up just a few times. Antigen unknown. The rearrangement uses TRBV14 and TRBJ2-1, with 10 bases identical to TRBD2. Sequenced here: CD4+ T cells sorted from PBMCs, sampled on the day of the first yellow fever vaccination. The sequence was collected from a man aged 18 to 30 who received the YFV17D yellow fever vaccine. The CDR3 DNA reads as TGTGCCAGCAGCCAAGTCAGAGCGGGGGGGATGGAGCAGTTCTTC. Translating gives CASSQVRAGGMEQFF.